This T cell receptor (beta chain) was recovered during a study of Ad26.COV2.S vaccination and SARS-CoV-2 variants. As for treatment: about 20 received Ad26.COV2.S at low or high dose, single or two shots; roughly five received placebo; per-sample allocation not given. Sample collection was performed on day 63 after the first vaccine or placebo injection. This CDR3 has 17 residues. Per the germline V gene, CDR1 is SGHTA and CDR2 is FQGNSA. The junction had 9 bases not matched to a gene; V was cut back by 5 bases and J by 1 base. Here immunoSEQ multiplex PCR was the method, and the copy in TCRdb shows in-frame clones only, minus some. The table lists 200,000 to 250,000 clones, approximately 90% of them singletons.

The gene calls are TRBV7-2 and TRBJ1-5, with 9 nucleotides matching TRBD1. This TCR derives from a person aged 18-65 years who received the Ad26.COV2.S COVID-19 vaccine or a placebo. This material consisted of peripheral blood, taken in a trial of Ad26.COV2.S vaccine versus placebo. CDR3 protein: CASSLGTGLLSNQPQHF. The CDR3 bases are TGTGCCAGCAGCCTCGGGACAGGGCTATTGAGCAATCAGCCCCAGCATTTT.